This entry concerns a single T cell receptor (beta chain). This sample is part of a study of control samples from healthy donors and cancer patients. The CDR3 is made up of 16 amino acids. Trimming took 6 bases from V and 6 from J; bases not matched to a gene: 11. Germline V CDR1 and CDR2: SGHAT, FQNNGV. The method was immunoSEQ multiplex PCR; TCRdb's version includes in-frame clones alone and lacks a portion of them. The sample includes fewer than 95,000 clones, around four fifths of them seen just once. The TCR was taken from a man in his thirties or forties in good health. The sample consisted of blood. This chain uses TRBV11-2 with TRBJ2-2; the match to TRBD2 covers 9 bases. In DNA form, the CDR3 reads TGTGCCAGCAGTTACCCCGGTGCGGGGGGGCCCGGGGAGCTGTTTTTT. This encodes CASSYPGAGGPGELFF. The whole variable domain, filled in from reference TRBV11-2 and TRBJ2-2, reads EAGVAQSPRYKIIEKRQSVAFWCNPISGHATLYWYQQILGQGPKLLIQFQNNGVVDDSQLPKDRFSAERLKGVDSTLKIQPAKLEDSAVYLCASSYPGAGGPGELFFGEGSRLTVL.